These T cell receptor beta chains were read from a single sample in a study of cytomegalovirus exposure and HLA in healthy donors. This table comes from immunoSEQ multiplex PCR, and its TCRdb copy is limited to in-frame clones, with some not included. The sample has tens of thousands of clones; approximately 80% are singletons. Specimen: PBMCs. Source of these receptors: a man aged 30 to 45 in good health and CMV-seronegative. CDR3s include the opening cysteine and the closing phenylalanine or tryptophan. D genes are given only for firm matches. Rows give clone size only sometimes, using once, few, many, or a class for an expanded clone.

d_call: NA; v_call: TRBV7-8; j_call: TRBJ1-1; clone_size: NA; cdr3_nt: TGTGCCAGCAGCCTTTTCGACAGAGACACTGAAGCTTTCTTT; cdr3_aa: CASSLFDRDTEAFF
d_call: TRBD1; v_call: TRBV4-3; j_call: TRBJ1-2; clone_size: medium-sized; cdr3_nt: TGCGCCAGCAGCCTCGGGACAGGGTCTACGGCTGGCTACACCTTC; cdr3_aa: CASSLGTGSTAGYTF
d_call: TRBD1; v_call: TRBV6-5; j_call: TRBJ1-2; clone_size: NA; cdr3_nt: TGTGCCAGCAGTTACTCCGGGACAGGGTCTGGTGGCTACACCTTC; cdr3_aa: CASSYSGTGSGGYTF
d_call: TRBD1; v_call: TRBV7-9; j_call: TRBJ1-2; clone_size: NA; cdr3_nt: TGTGCCAGCAACAAAGGACAGGGGGCTCGTGGCTACACCTTC; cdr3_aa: CASNKGQGARGYTF
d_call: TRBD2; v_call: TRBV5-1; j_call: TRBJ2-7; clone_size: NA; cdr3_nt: TGCGCCAGCAGTCGCGACGGGACTAGCGCCTACGAGCAGTACTTC; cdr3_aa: CASSRDGTSAYEQYF
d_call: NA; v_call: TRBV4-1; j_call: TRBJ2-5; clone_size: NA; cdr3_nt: TGCGCCAGCAGCCGATCTCGTTTACAGTTCCCGCAAGAGACCCAGTACTTC; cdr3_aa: CASSRSRLQFPQETQYF
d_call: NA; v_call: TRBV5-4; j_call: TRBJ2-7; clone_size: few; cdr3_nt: TGTGCCAGCAGCTTGGCGGTGGCCTCGGGCGAGCAGTACTTC; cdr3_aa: CASSLAVASGEQYF
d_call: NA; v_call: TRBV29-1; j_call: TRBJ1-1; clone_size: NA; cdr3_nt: TGCAGCGTTGACGGGTTGCCTTTCTTT; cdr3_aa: CSVDGLPFF
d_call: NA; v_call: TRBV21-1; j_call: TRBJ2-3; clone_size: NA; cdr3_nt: TGTGCCAGCAGCATAGCCGGGACAGGGAACCTGTTGGGCACAGATACGCAGTATTTT; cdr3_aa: CASSIAGTGNLLGTDTQYF
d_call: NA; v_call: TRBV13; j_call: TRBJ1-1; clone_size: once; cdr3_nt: TGTGCCAGCAGCTTGTTCGTCAGTACAGAGAACACTGAAGCTTTCTTT; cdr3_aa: CASSLFVSTENTEAFF
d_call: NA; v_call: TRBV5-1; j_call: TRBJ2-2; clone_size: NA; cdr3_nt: TGCGCCAGCAGCGACCCTTTCGGGTTCATGCGGGGGCTTTACACCGGGGAGCTGTTTTTT; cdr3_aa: CASSDPFGFMRGLYTGELFF
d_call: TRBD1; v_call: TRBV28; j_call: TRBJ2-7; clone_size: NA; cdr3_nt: TGTGCCAGCAGTCCCGGGACAGGGGTGTTTGAGGAGCAGTACTTC; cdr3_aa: CASSPGTGVFEEQYF
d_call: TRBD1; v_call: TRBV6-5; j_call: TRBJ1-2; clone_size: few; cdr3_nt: TGTGCCAGCAGTTTCAACAGGGGACATCTCGCCTATGGCTACACCTTC; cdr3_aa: CASSFNRGHLAYGYTF
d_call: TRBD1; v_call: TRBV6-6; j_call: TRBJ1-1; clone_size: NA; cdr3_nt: TGTGCCAGCAGCGGAGCCACAGGGGCTAACACTGAAGCTTTCTTT; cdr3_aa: CASSGATGANTEAFF
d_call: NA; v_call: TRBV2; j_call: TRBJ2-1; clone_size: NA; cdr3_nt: TGTGCCAGCAATCCGGGGGGCGCCTACAATGAGCAGTTCTTC; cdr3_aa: CASNPGGAYNEQFF
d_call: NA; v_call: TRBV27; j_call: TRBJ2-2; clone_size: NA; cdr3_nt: TGTGCCAGCAGTGGCGAGGGATCGGGAACCGGGGAGCTGTTTTTT; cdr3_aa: CASSGEGSGTGELFF
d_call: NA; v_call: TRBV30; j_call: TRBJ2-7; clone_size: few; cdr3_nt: TGTGCCTGGAGTGCAGGGGTAACATTCTACGAGCAGTACTTC; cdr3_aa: CAWSAGVTFYEQYF
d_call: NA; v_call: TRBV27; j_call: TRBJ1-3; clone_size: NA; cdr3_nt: TGTGCCAGCAGTGCACACGGGGGGGGCTCTGGAAACACCATATATTTT; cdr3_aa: CASSAHGGGSGNTIYF
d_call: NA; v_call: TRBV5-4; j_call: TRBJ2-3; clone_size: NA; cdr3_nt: TGTGCCAGCAGCTTGTGGAGTACAGATACGCAGTATTTT; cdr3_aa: CASSLWSTDTQYF
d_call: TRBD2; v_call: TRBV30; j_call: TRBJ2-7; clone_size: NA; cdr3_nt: TGTGCCTGGAATCGGGGGGGAAATCCCTACGAGCAGTACTTC; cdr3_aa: CAWNRGGNPYEQYF
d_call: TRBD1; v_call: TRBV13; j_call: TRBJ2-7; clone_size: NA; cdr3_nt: TGTGCCAGCAGCTTAGCGGGACAGGGGGCCTACGAGCAGTACTTC; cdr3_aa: CASSLAGQGAYEQYF
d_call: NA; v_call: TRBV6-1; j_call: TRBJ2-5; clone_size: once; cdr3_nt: TGTGCCAGCAGTGAAGCCCGGACAGTGTCCGGGAAGACCCAGTACTTC; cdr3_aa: CASSEARTVSGKTQYF
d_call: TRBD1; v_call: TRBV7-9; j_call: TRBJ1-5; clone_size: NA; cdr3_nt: TGTGCCAGCAGTGGACAGGGGAGCAATCAGCCCCAGCATTTT; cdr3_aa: CASSGQGSNQPQHF
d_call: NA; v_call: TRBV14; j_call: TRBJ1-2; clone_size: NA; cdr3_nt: TGTGCCAGCAGCCCAGGGGACTATGGCTACACCTTC; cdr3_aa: CASSPGDYGYTF
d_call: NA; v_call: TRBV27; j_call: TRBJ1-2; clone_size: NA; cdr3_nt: TGTGCCAGCAGTTCTACAGGAGCAGGGGGCTACACCTTC; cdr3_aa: CASSSTGAGGYTF
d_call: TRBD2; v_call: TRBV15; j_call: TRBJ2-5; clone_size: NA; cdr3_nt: TGTGCCACCAGCAATTCACTAGCGGGAGGGTTGGAGACCCAGTACTTC; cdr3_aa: CATSNSLAGGLETQYF
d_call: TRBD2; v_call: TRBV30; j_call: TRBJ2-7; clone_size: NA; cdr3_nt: TGTGCCTGGTCCGGGTGGGGGGGAAACGAGCAGTACTTC; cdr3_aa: CAWSGWGGNEQYF
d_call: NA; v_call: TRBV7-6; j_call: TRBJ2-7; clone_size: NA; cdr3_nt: TGTGCCAGCAGCGGCAGGGGATACGAGCAGTACTTC; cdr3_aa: CASSGRGYEQYF
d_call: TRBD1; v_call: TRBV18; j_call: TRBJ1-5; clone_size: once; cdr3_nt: TGTGCCAGCTCACGGACAGGGGATCAGCCCCAGCATTTT; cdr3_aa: CASSRTGDQPQHF
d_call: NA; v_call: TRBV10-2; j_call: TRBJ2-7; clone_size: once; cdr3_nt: TGCGCCAGCAGTTTTACGGTTGAGTCCTACGAGCAGTACTTC; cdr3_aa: CASSFTVESYEQYF
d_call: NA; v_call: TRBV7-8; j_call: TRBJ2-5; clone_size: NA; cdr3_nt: TGTGCCAGCAGCTTGCGCAGGAATAAAGAGACCCAGTACTTC; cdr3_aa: CASSLRRNKETQYF
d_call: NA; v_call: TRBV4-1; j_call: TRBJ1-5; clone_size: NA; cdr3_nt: TGCGCCAGCAGCCAAGTTTATTCTCAGCCCCAGCATTTT; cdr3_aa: CASSQVYSQPQHF
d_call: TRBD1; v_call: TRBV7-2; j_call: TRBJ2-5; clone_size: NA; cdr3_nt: TGTGCCAGCAACGGACAGGGGGCAGGGGAGACCCAGTACTTC; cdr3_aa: CASNGQGAGETQYF
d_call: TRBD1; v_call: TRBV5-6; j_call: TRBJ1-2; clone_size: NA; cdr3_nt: TGTGCCAGCAGCGATCCGGGACAGGACTATGGCTACACCTTC; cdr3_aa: CASSDPGQDYGYTF
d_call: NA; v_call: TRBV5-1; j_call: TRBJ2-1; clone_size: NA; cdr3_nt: TGCGCCAGCAGCTCCGCTCAGACTAGTGTCGATGAGCAGTTCTTC; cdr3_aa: CASSSAQTSVDEQFF
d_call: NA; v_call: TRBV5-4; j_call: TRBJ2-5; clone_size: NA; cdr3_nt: TGTGCCAGCAGCCCTACCCGGACAGTAAAAGAGACCCAGTACTTC; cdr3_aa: CASSPTRTVKETQYF
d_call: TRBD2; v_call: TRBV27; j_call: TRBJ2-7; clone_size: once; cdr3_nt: TGTGCCAGTCGCCCTCTAGCGGGAGGGCTACTGGGCTACGAGCAGTACTTC; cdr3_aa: CASRPLAGGLLGYEQYF
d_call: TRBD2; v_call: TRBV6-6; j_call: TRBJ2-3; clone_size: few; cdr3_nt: TGTGCCAGCAGGGACCTAGCGGGGGGCACAGATACGCAGTATTTT; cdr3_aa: CASRDLAGGTDTQYF
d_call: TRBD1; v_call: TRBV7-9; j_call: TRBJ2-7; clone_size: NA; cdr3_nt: TGTGCCAGCAGCCCCAAGACAGGGGGAATCTACGAGCAGTACTTC; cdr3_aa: CASSPKTGGIYEQYF
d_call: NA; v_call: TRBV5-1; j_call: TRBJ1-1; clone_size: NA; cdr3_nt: TGCGCCAGCAGCCTTATTACGGGGGTGGACACTGAAGCTTTCTTT; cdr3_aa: CASSLITGVDTEAFF
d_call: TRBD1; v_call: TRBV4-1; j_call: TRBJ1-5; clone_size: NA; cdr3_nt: TGCGCCAGCAGCCTAGAGACAGGGGGCAGCAATCAGCCCCAGCATTTT; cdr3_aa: CASSLETGGSNQPQHF
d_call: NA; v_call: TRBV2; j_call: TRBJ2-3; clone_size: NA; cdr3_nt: TGTGCCAGCAGTGAAAGGCGGCTAGCGTCCGCAGATACGCAGTATTTT; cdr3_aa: CASSERRLASADTQYF
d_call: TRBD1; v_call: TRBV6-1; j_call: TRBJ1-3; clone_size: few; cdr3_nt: TGTGCCAGCAGTGAAGGGACAGGGGGCGGAAACACCATATATTTT; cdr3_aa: CASSEGTGGGNTIYF
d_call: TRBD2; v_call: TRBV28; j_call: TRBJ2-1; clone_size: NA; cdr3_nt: TGTGCCAGCAGTTTAATAGCGGGGGGCTACAATGAGCAGTTCTTC; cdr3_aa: CASSLIAGGYNEQFF
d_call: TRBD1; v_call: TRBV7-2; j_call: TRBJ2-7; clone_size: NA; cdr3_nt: TGTGCCAGCAGCTTCAGGGGGGACAGGGTCTCCTACGAGCAGTACTTC; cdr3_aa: CASSFRGDRVSYEQYF
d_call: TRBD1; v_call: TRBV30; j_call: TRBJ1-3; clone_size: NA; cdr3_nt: TGTGCCTGGAAGCAGGGGGCTGGAAACACCATATATTTT; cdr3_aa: CAWKQGAGNTIYF
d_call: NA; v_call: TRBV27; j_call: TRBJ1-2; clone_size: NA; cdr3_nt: TGTGCCAGCAGTTTAACTATGGGACATCTCTATGGCTACACCTTC; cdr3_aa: CASSLTMGHLYGYTF
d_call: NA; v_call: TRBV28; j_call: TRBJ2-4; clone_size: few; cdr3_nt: TGTGCCAGCAGTTTATCAGGCCAGAAAAACATTCAGTACTTC; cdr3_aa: CASSLSGQKNIQYF
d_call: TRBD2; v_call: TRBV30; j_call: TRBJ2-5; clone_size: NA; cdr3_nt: TGTGCCTGGAGAAAACTAGCGGAAGAGACCCAGTACTTC; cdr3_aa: CAWRKLAEETQYF
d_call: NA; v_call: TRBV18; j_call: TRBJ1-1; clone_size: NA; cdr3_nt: TGTGCCAGCTCCCTAGGGGGGGCGAACACTGAAGCTTTCTTT; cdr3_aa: CASSLGGANTEAFF
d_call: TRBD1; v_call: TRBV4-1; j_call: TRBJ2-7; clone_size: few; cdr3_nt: TGCGCCAGCAGCCGCCGTCATCATGACAGGGACCACGAGCAGTACTTC; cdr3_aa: CASSRRHHDRDHEQYF
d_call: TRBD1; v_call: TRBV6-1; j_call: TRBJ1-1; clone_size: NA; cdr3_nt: TGTGCCAGCTCCCGGGACAGCAACACTGAAGCTTTCTTT; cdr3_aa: CASSRDSNTEAFF
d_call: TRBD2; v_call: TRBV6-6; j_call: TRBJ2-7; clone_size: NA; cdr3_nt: TGTGCCAGCAGTTACCCCGGGACTAGCGGGACCTACGAGCAGTACTTC; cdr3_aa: CASSYPGTSGTYEQYF
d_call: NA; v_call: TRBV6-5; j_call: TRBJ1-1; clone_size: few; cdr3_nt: TGTGCCACCAGGGTTCACTTGAACACTGAAGCTTTCTTT; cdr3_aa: CATRVHLNTEAFF
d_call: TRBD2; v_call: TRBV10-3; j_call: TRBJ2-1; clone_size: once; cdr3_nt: TGTGCCATCAGTGAGTCCGAGGAGACTAGCGGATACAATGAGCAGTTCTTC; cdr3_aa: CAISESEETSGYNEQFF